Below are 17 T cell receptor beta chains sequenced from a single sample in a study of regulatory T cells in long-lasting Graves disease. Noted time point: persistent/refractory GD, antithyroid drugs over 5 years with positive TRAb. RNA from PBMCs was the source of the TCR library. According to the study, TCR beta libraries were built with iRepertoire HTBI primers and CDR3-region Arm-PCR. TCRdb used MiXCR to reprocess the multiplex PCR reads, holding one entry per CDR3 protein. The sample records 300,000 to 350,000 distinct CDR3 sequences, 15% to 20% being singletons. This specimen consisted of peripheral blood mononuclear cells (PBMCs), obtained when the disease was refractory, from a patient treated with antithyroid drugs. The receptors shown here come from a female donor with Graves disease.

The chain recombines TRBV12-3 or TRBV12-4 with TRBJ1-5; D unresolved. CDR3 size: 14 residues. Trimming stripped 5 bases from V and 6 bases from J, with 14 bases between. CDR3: CASSIEGVPQPQHF. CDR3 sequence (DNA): TGTGCCAGCAGTATTGAGGGCGTTCCTCAGCCCCAGCATTTT.

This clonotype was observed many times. The CDR3 loop reads CASSSGQTQYF. DNA for the CDR3: TGTGCCAGCAGTTCCGGGCAGACCCAGTACTTC. The chain employs TRBV12-3 or TRBV12-4 and TRBJ2-5; D gene uncertain. V lost 4 bases and J lost 6, with 6 bases in between. This CDR3 is built from 11 residues.

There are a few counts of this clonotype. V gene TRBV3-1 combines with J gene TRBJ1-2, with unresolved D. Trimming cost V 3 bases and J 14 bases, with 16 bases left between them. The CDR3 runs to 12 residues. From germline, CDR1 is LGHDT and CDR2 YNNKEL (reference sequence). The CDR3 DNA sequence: TGTGCCAGCAGCCAGATCGCAGAAAGAATGACCTTC. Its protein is CASSQIAERMTF. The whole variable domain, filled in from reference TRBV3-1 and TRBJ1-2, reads DTAVSQTPKYLVTQMGNDKSIKCEQNLGHDTMYWYKQDSKKFLKIMFSYNNKELIINETVPNRFSPKSPDKAHLNLHINSLELGDSAVYFCASSQIAERMTFGSGTRLTVV.

The CDR3: CASSPPIASGNTIYF. The CDR3 coding sequence is TGTGCCAGCTCACCCCCTATCGCCTCTGGAAACACCATATATTTT. The chain joins TRBV18 to TRBJ1-3; D remains unclear. This CDR3 contains 15 residues. Trimming removed 3 bases from V and 0 bases from J, with 9 bases in between. Germline CDR1 KGHSH, CDR2 LQKENI.

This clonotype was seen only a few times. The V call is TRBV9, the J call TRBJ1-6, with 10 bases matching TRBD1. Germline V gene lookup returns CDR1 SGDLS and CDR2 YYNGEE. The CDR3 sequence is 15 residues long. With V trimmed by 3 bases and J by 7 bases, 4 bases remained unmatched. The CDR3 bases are TGTGCCAGCAGCGCCGGGACAGGGGAAAATTCACCCCTCCACTTT. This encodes CASSAGTGENSPLHF.

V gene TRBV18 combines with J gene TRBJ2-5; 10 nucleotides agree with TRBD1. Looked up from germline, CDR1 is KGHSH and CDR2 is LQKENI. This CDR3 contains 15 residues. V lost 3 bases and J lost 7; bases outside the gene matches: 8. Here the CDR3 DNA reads TGTGCCAGCTCACCGGGACAGGGGCCACGACGGACCCAGTACTTC. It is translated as CASSPGQGPRRTQYF.

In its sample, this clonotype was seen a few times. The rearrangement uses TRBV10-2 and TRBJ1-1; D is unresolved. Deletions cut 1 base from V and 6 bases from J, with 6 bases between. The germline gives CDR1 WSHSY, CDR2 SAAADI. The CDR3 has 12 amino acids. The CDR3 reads CASSEWAPEAFF. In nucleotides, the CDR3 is TGCGCCAGCAGTGAGTGGGCCCCTGAAGCTTTCTTT.

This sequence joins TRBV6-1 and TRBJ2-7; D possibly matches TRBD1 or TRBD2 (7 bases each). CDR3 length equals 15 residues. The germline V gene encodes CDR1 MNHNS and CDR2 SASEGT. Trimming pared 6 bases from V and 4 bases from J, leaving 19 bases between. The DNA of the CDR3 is TGTGCCAGCAGCCCCCCCCTCCAGGGGGGGTACGAGCAGTACTTC. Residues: CASSPPLQGGYEQYF.

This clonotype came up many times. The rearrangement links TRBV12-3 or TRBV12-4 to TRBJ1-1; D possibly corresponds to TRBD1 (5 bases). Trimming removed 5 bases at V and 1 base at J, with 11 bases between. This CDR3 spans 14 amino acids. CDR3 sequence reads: CASSHSRANTEAFF. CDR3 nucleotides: TGTGCCAGCAGTCACTCCAGGGCGAACACTGAAGCTTTCTTT.

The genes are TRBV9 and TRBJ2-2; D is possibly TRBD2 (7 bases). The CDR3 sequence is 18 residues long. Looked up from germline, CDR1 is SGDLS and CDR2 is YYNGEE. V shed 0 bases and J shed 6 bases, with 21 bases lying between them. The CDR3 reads CASSVVSGGAGIAGELFF. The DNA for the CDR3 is TGTGCCAGCAGCGTAGTTTCGGGGGGCGCGGGGATCGCCGGGGAGCTGTTTTTT.

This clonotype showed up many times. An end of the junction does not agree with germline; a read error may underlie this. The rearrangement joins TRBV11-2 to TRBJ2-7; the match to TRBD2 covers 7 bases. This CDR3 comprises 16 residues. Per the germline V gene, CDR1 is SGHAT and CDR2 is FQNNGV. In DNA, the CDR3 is TGTGCCAGCAGCTTAGGCGCAACCTCCCTGGGACTACGCGCCTCATTC. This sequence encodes CASSLGATSLGLRASF.

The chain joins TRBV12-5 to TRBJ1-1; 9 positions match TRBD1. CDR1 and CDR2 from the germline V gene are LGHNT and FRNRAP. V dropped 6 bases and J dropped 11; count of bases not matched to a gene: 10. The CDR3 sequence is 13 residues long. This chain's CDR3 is CASGPNRDRVAFF. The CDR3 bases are TGTGCTAGTGGCCCTAACCGGGACAGGGTTGCTTTCTTT.

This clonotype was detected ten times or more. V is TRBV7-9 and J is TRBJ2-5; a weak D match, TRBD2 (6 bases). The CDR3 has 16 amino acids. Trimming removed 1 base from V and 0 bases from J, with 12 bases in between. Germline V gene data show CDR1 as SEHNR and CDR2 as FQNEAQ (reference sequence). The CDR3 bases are TGTGCCAGCAGCTTAGGGGCTAGCGAATACCAAGAGACCCAGTACTTC. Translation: CASSLGASEYQETQYF.

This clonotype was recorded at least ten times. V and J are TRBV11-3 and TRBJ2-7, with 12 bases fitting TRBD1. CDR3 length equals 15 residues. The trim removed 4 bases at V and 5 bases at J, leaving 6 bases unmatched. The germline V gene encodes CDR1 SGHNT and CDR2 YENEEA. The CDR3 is CASSSRGQGANEQYF. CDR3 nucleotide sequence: TGTGCCAGCAGCTCCCGGGGACAGGGGGCTAACGAGCAGTACTTC. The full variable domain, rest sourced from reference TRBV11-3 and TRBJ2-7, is EAGVVQSPRYKIIEKKQPVAFWCNPISGHNTLYWYLQNLGQGPELLIRYENEEAVDDSQLPKDRFSAERLKGVDSTLKIQPAELGDSAVYLCASSSRGQGANEQYFGPGTRLTVT.

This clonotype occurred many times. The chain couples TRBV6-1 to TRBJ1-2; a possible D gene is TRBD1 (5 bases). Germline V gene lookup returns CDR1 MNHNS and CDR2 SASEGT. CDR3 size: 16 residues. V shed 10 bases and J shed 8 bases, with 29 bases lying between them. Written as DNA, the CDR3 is TGTGCCACCCTCAGCCCCAATGGGGGGACGTTGGCAGGCTACACCTTC. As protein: CATLSPNGGTLAGYTF.

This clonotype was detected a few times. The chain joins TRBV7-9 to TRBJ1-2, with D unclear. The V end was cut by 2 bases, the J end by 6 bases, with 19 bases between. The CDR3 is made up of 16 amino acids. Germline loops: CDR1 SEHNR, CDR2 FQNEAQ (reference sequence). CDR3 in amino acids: CASSLPIAGLTDGYTF. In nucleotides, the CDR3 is TGTGCCAGCAGCTTACCCATCGCCGGACTGACTGATGGCTACACCTTC.

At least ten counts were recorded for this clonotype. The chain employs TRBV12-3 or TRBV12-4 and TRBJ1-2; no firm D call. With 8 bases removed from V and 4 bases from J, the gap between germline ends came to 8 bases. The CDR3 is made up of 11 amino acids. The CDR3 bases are TGTGCCAGCGGGCGGGTCTATGGCTACACCTTC. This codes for CASGRVYGYTF.